This entry lists 17 T cell receptor beta chains sequenced from one sample in a study of T cell responses to AZD1222 COVID-19 vaccine. Some clones are missing from TCRdb's copy, which holds only in-frame ones; the method was immunoSEQ multiplex PCR. The data contain more than 100,000 clones, roughly 89% of them seen just once; the ten biggest clones take up roughly 4.5%. The sequencing here drew on peripheral blood, taken on day 0 of AZD1222 vaccination. These receptors were obtained from an adult in good health.

This chain uses TRBV28 with TRBJ1-3; D gene ambiguous. CDR1 MDHEN and CDR2 SYDVKM come from the germline V gene. This CDR3 spans 16 amino acids. Trimming pared 2 bases from V and 0 bases from J, leaving 11 bases between. The CDR3 sequence is CASSLGFGSSGNTIYF. The CDR3 coding sequence is TGTGCCAGCAGTTTAGGGTTCGGGAGCTCTGGAAACACCATATATTTT.

This clone has more than one count but fewer than ten. The gene calls are TRBV5-1 and TRBJ2-5; 7 bases align to TRBD1. Germline loops: CDR1 SGHRS, CDR2 YFSETQ. This CDR3 is 15 amino acids long. J gave up 3 bases and V 3 bases, and 8 bases lay outside the gene matches. The CDR3 spells CASSWGGTGEETQYF. CDR3 nucleotide sequence: TGCGCCAGCAGCTGGGGCGGTACAGGGGAAGAGACCCAGTACTTC.

This sequence joins TRBV5-5 and TRBJ2-7, with D perhaps assigned TRBD1 or TRBD2 (5 bases each). Trimming left V 5 bases short and J 0 bases short, with 15 bases between. Germline assignment: CDR1 SGHKS and CDR2 YYEKEE (reference sequence). This CDR3 region has 15 residues. CDR3 region: CASRTRDGYSYEQYF. In DNA form, the CDR3 reads TGTGCCAGCAGGACTCGGGACGGCTACTCCTACGAGCAGTACTTC. Supplemented by reference TRBV5-5 and TRBJ2-7, the full variable domain reads DAGVTQSPTHLIKTRGQQVTLRCSPISGHKSVSWYQQVLGQGPQFIFQYYEKEERGRGNFPDRFSARQFPNYSSELNVNALLLGDSALYLCASRTRDGYSYEQYFGPGTRLTVT.

The CDR3 protein is CASSGSGSIFETQYF. In DNA, the CDR3 is TGTGCCAGCAGTGGGAGCGGGAGTATCTTTGAGACCCAGTACTTC. The chain employs TRBV2 and TRBJ2-5, with 8 bases matching TRBD2. The CDR3 is 15 amino acids. The germline V gene encodes CDR1 SNHLY and CDR2 FYNNEI. The V segment lost 4 bases and the J segment 5 bases; nucleotides outside the gene matches: 9.

Turning to this clone: Other DNA variants within this sample encode the same CDR3. The V and J genes are TRBV15 and TRBJ1-2; a possible D gene is TRBD1 (5 bases). CDR1 is LNHNV, CDR2 YYDKDF, per germline (reference sequence). Trimming took off 0 bases at V and 4 bases at J, with 12 bases between the two ends. The CDR3 runs to 15 residues. As DNA, the CDR3 is TGTGCCACCAGCAGAGATCCCGGGGGTGGCTATGGCTACACCTTC. It codes for CATSRDPGGGYGYTF.

The chain links TRBV28 to TRBJ1-3, with D perhaps TRBD1 (5 bases). The CDR3 length is 12 residues. V was pared by 8 bases and J by 0 bases, with 5 bases between. Germline CDR1 is MDHEN and CDR2 is SYDVKM. DNA of the CDR3: TGTGCCAGCGACAGCTCTGGAAACACCATATATTTT. Its protein is CASDSSGNTIYF.

The gene calls are TRBV6-5 and TRBJ2-1; 11 nucleotides match TRBD1. The CDR3 has 15 residues. Germline V gene data show CDR1 as MNHEY and CDR2 as SVGAGI. V dropped 7 bases and J dropped 6; count of bases not matched to a gene: 8. CDR3 coding DNA: TGTGCCAGCATGTGGACAGGGGGCAACTCCAATGAGCAGTTCTTC. Its translation: CASMWTGGNSNEQFF.

The chain uses TRBV6-5 and TRBJ1-3; D remains ambiguous. The CDR3 covers 15 residues. The V end was cut by 0 bases, the J end by 0 bases, with 6 bases between. The germline CDR1 and CDR2 sequences are MNHEY and SVGAGI. The CDR3 bases are TGTGCCAGCAGTTACTCCCTACTCTCTGGAAACACCATATATTTT. It codes for CASSYSLLSGNTIYF.

The chain has TRBV30 and TRBJ1-4, with D tentatively TRBD1 (5 bases). CDR1 and CDR2 from the germline V gene are GTSNPN and SVGIG (reference sequence). This CDR3 has 11 amino acids. V was trimmed by 3 bases and J by 15 bases, leaving 14 bases between them. The CDR3 nucleotides are TGTGCCTGGAGCGGGAGGGGTGAGGTGTTTTTT. The encoded protein is CAWSGRGEVFF.

The rearrangement joins TRBV7-8 to TRBJ1-4; tentatively, D is TRBD1 (6 bases). In germline, CDR1 is SGHVS, CDR2 FQNEAQ. The germline V and J ends were trimmed by 0 bases and 8 bases, with 13 bases remaining between them. This CDR3 spans 15 amino acids. CDR3 in DNA: TGTGCCAGCAGCTTAGCCCAGGGGCGGGAGGAAAAACTGTTTTTT. Translation: CASSLAQGREEKLFF.

The rearrangement joins TRBV7-9 to TRBJ1-1; perhaps TRBD1 as D (6 bases). This CDR3 has 16 amino acids. V lost 2 bases and J lost 1, with 14 bases in between. Germline V CDR1 and CDR2: SEHNR, FQNEAQ (reference sequence). The CDR3 nucleotides read TGTGCCAGCAGCTTATGGGGCGAGGGACAGAACACTGAAGCTTTCTTT. As protein: CASSLWGEGQNTEAFF.

This chain uses TRBV29-1 with TRBJ2-3; D gene unclear. The V gene's germline CDR1 is SQVTM and CDR2 ANQGSEA. The CDR3 loop spans 14 amino acids. V was cut by 5 bases and J by 2 bases, with 14 bases left in between. The CDR3 here is CSVLSWFPTDTQYF. CDR3 sequence (DNA): TGCAGCGTTTTATCGTGGTTTCCCACAGATACGCAGTATTTT.

V is TRBV7-9 and J is TRBJ1-1, with a weak D call TRBD1 (5 bases). The CDR3 spans 14 residues. V gave up 8 bases and J gave up 4 bases, with 17 bases separating them. Germline CDR1 and CDR2: SEHNR and FQNEAQ (reference sequence). Here the CDR3 reads CASGAGTVTTEAFF. The CDR3 DNA sequence: TGTGCCAGCGGCGCAGGGACGGTGACCACTGAAGCTTTCTTT.

The V and J genes are TRBV28 and TRBJ1-1; a weak D match, TRBD1 (5 bases). CDR1 and CDR2 (germline): MDHEN, SYDVKM. This CDR3 is 13 amino acids long. The ends were cut back, 5 bases at V and 11 bases at J, with 18 bases in the middle. CDR3 nucleotides: TGTGCCAGCAGTACCTCCGGGCCCAAGGGGGCTTTCTTT. Residues: CASSTSGPKGAFF.

The V call is TRBV27, the J call TRBJ1-1; 8 nucleotides agree with TRBD1. Unmatched junction bases numbered 5, after V lost 8 bases and J lost 0 bases. The germline V gene encodes CDR1 MNHEY and CDR2 SMNVEV (reference sequence). This CDR3 is 14 amino acids long. This CDR3 reads CASRVRGLNTEAFF. The CDR3 bases are TGTGCCAGCCGCGTCAGGGGGCTGAACACTGAAGCTTTCTTT.

The chain is built from TRBV7-9 and TRBJ1-4, with TRBD1 matching 7 bases. Germline assignment: CDR1 SEHNR and CDR2 FQNEAQ (reference sequence). Germline trimming cut 5 bases from V and 10 bases from J; bases unmatched to any gene: 10. The CDR3 is 14 amino acids. The CDR3 protein is CASSHRDSLGKLFF. Written as DNA, the CDR3 is TGTGCCAGCAGCCACCGGGACAGCTTGGGAAAACTGTTTTTT.

The rearrangement uses TRBV24-1 and TRBJ2-7; TRBD1 might be the D (6 bases). The CDR3 length is 13 residues. V was trimmed by 6 bases and J by 2 bases, leaving 10 bases between them. CDR1 and CDR2 (germline): KGHDR, SFDVKD. CDR3 region: CATSHRDTYEQYF. In DNA, the CDR3 is TGTGCCACCAGTCACAGGGATACCTACGAGCAGTACTTC.